This T cell receptor (beta chain) was identified in a study of blood T cell repertoires in COVID-19. The protocol was immunoSEQ multiplex PCR, while the TCRdb copy is restricted to in-frame clones and leaves out a portion. The table has some 270,000 clones, around 85% seen once. Trimming left V 3 bases short and J 0 bases short, with 12 bases between. CDR3 size: 16 residues. CDR1 and CDR2 (germline): LNHNV, YYDKDF (reference sequence). The gene calls are TRBV15 and TRBJ1-3; D uncertain. The material sequenced was peripheral blood. This sequence originates from a human donor with COVID-19, enrolled during active disease. The donor label of this sample is uncertain. DNA of the CDR3: TGTGCCACCAGCAGGCTAGCCAGTTTCTCTGGAAACACCATATATTTT. Translated, it gives CATSRLASFSGNTIYF.